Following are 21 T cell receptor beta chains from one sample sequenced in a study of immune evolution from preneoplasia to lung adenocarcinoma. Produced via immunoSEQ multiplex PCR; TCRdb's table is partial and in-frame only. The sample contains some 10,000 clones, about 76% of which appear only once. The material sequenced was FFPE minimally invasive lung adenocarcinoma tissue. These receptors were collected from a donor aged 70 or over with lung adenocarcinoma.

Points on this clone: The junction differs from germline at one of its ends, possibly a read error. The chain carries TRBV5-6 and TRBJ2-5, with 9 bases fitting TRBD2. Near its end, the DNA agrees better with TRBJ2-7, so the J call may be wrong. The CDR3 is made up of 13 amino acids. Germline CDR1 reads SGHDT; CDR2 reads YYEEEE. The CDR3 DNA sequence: TGTGCCGGCAGCCCTAGCGGGATAGGCGAGCAGTACTTC. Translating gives CAGSPSGIGEQYF.

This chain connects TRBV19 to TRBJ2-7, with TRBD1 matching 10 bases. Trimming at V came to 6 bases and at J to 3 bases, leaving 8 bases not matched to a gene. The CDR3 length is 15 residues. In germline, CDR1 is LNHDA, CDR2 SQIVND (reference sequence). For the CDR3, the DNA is TGTGCCAGTAGAGGGGGACAGGGGCTAAACTACGAGCAGTACTTC. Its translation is CASRGGQGLNYEQYF.

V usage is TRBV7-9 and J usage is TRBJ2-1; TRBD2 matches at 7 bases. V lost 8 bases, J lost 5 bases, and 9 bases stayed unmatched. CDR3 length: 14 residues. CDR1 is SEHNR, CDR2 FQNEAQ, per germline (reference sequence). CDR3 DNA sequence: TGTGCCAGCTCGGGGACTAATACAGACAATGAGCAGTTCTTC. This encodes CASSGTNTDNEQFF.

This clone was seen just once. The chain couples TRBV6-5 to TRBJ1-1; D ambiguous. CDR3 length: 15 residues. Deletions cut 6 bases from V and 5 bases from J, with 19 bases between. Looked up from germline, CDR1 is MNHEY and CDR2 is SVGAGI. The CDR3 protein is CASRKVRGRVTEAFF. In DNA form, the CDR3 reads TGTGCCAGCAGGAAGGTCCGTGGGCGCGTTACTGAAGCTTTCTTT.

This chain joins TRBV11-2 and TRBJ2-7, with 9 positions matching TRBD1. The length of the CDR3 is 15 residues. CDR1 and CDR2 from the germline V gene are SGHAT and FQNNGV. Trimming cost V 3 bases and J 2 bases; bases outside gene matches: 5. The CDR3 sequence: CASSLGQGHPYEQYF. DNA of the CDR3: TGTGCCAGCAGCTTGGGACAGGGCCACCCCTACGAGCAGTACTTC. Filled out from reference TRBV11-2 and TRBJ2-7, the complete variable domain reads EAGVAQSPRYKIIEKRQSVAFWCNPISGHATLYWYQQILGQGPKLLIQFQNNGVVDDSQLPKDRFSAERLKGVDSTLKIQPAKLEDSAVYLCASSLGQGHPYEQYFGPGTRLTVT.

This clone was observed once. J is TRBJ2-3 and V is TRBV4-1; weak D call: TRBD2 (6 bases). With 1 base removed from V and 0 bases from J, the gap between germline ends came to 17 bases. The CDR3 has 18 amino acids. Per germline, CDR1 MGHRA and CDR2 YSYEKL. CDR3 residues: CASSQGPSVDLSTDTQYF. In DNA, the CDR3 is TGCGCCAGCAGCCAAGGCCCTAGCGTTGACCTTAGCACAGATACGCAGTATTTT.

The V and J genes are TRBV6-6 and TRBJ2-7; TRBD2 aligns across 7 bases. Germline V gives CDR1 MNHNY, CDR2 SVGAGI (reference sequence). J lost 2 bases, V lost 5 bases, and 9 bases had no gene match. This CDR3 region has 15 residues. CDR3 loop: CASSLLAVKTYEQYF. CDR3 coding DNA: TGTGCCAGCAGTCTCCTAGCGGTAAAGACCTACGAGCAGTACTTC.

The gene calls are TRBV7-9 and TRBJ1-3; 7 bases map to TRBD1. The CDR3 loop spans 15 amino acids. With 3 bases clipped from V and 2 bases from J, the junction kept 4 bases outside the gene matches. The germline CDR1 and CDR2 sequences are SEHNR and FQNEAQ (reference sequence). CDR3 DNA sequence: TGTGCCAGCAGCTTGGACAGGAACACTGGAAACACCATATATTTT. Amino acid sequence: CASSLDRNTGNTIYF.

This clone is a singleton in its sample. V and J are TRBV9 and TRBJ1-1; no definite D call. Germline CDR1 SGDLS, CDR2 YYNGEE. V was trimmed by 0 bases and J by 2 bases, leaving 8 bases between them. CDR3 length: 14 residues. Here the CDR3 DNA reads TGTGCCAGCAGCGTAGATGCCCAAAACACTGAAGCTTTCTTT. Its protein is CASSVDAQNTEAFF.

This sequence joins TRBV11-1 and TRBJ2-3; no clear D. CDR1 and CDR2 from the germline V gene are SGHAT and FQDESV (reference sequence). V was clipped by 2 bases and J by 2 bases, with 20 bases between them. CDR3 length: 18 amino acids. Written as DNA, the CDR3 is TGTGCCAGCAGCTTAAGAACGTTTTCTGGACCCACCACAGATACGCAGTATTTT. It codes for CASSLRTFSGPTTDTQYF.

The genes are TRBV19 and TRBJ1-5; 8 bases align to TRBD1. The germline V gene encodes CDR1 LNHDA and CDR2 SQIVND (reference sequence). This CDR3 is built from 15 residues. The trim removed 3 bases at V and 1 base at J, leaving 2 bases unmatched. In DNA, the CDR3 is TGTGCCAGTAGTATTTCAGGGGGCAGCAATCAGCCCCAGCATTTT. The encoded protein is CASSISGGSNQPQHF. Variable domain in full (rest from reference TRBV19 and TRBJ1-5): DGGITQSPKYLFRKEGQNVTLSCEQNLNHDAMYWYRQDPGQGLRLIYYSQIVNDFQKGDIAEGYSVSREKKESFPLTVTSAQKNPTAFYLCASSISGGSNQPQHFGDGTRLSIL.

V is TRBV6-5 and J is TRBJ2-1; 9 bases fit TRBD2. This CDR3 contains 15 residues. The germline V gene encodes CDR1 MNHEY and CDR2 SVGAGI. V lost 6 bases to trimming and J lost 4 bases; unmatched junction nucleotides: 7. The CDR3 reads CASSPSGTQYNEQFF. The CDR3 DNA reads TGTGCCAGCAGCCCTAGCGGGACTCAATACAATGAGCAGTTCTTC.

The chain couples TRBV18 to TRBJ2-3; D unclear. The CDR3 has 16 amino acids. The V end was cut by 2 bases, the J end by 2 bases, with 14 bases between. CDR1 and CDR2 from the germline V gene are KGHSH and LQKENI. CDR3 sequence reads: CASSPSRERATDTQYF. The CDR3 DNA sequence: TGTGCCAGCTCACCAAGTCGCGAAAGGGCCACAGATACGCAGTATTTT.

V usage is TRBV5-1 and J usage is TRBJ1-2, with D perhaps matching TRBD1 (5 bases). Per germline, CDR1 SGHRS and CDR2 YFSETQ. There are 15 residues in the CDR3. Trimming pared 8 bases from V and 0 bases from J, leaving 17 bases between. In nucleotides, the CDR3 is TGCGCCAGTGGGGTGAGGGCAGGGCCTAACTATGGCTACACCTTC. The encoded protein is CASGVRAGPNYGYTF.

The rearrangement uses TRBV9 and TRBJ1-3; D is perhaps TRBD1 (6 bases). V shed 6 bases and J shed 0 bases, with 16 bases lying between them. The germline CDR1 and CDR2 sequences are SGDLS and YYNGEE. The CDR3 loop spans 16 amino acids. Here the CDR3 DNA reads TGTGCCAGCATAACCGGGGGCTCGAGCTCTGGAAACACCATATATTTT. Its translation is CASITGGSSSGNTIYF.

CDR3 nucleotides: TGTGCCAGCAGCGTGCAGAGGTCCCAAGAGACCCAGTACTTC. This translates into CASSVQRSQETQYF. The J gene is TRBJ2-5, the V gene TRBV7-2; the D is unclear. Germline V gene lookup returns CDR1 SGHTA and CDR2 FQGNSA. This CDR3 region has 14 residues. V was clipped by 5 bases and J by 1 base, with 11 bases between them.

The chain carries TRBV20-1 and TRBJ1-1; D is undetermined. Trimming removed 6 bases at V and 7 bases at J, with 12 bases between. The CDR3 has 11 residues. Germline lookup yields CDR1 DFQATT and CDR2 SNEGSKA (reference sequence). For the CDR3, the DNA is TGCAGTGCCCAGGACCGGATTGAAGCTTTCTTT. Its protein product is CSAQDRIEAFF.

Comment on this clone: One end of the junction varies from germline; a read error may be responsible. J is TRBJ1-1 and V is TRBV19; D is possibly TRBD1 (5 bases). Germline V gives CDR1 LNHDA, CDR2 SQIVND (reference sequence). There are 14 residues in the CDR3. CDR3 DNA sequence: TGTGCCAGTAGGCCGCCCGCAGGGAACTCTGAAGCTTTCTTT. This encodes CASRPPAGNSEAFF.

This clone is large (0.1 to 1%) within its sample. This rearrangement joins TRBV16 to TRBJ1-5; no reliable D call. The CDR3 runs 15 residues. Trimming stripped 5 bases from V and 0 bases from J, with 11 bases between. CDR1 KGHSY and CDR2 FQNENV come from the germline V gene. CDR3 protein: CASSNLGYSNQPQHF. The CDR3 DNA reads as TGTGCCAGCAGCAACCTGGGTTATAGCAATCAGCCCCAGCATTTT.

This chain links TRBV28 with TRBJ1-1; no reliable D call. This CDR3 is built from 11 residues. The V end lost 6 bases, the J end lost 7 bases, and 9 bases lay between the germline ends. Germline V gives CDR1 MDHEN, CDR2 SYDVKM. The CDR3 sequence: CASSIALEAFF. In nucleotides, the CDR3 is TGTGCCAGCAGCATAGCCCTTGAAGCTTTCTTT.

The CDR3 DNA is TGCGCCAGCAGCCAGGGGGCGGGAGTAAATCTGGAGACCCAGTACTTC. Amino acids: CASSQGAGVNLETQYF. This chain uses TRBV5-1 with TRBJ2-5; D perhaps matches TRBD1 (8 bases). The V end lost 4 bases, the J end lost 5 bases, and 21 bases lay between the germline ends. This CDR3 spans 16 amino acids. From germline, CDR1 is SGHRS and CDR2 YFSETQ.